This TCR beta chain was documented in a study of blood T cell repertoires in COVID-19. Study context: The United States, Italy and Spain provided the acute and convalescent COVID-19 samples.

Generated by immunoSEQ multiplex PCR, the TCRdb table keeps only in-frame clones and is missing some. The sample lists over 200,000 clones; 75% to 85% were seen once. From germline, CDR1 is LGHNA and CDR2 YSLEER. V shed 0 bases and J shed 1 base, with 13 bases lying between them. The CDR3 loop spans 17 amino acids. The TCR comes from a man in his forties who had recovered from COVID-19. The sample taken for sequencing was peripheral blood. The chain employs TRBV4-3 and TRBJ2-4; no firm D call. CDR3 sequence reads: CASSQDLYLRAKNIQYF. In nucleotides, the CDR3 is TGCGCCAGCAGCCAAGACTTGTATCTCAGGGCCAAAAACATTCAGTACTTC.